This T cell receptor beta chain was obtained from a study of cytomegalovirus exposure and HLA in healthy donors. Healthy bone marrow donors supplied every sample. CDR1 and CDR2 (germline): SGHNT, YYREEE (reference sequence). Trimming cost V 5 bases and J 9 bases; bases outside gene matches: 3. The CDR3 has 13 amino acids. The PCR employed 60 Vbeta primers together with 13 Jbeta primers. Data came from immunoSEQ multiplex PCR; TCRdb stores just in-frame clones and leaves some out. The repertoire holds approximately 150,000 clones, with approximately 78% as singletons. General study points: It was reported that TCR beta sequences correctly inferred the HLA-A and HLA-B alleles for most subjects. For most TCR beta V segments, an earlier analysis put the productive rate at about 87% or about 30% of the time.

As regards this clone: As yet, its antigen is unknown.

The sequencing sample was made of PBMCs. The chain employs TRBV5-4 and TRBJ1-6, with 9 nucleotides matching TRBD1. The origin of this receptor is a woman in her twenties or thirties in good health and CMV-seropositive. CDR3 in DNA: TGTGCCAGCAGACCGGACAGGGGTTCACCCCTCCACTTT. This translates into CASRPDRGSPLHF.